This TCR beta chain is from a study of T cells in Graves' hyperthyroidism and ophthalmopathy. Overall study results and limits: Ophthalmopathy stood apart from stable hyperthyroidism in a 13 V-J model.

Amplification targeted TCR beta CDR3 regions from RNA transcripts. The TCR CDR3 was amplified in a first-round RT-PCR using the HTBI primer set. MiXCR was run by TCRdb on the multiplex PCR reads, yielding one entry per CDR3 protein. The table lists about 380,000 distinct CDR3 sequences, 13% to 15% of them singletons, with less than 20% in the top ten. The sample holds many counts of this clonotype. Its matching antigen is unknown. The receptor comes from a woman aged 25 to 39 with Graves' ophthalmopathy. Sample: blood.

The CDR3 protein is CASSWGWEYTDTQYF. The DNA of the CDR3 is TGTGCCAGCAGCTGGGGCTGGGAGTACACAGATACGCAGTATTTT. The chain combines TRBV11-2 with TRBJ2-3; either TRBD1 or TRBD2 may supply D (5 bases each). Trimming took off 4 bases at V and 2 bases at J, with 13 bases between the two ends. The CDR3 length is 15 residues. Germline-derived CDR1 and CDR2 are SGHAT and FQNNGV.